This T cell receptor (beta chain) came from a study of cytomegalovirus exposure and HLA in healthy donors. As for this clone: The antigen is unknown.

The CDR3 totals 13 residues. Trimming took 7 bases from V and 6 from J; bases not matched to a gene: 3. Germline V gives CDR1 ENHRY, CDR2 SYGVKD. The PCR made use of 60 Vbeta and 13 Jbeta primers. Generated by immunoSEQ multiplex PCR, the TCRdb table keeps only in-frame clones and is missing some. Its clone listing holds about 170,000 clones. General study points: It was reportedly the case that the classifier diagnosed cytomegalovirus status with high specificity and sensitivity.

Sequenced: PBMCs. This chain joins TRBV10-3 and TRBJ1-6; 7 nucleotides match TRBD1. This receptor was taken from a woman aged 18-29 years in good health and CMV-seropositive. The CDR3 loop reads CAIKGGLNSPLHF. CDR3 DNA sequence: TGTGCCATCAAAGGGGGCCTTAATTCACCCCTCCACTTT.